The rows below give T cell receptor beta chains drawn from one sample of a study of shared clonotypes between healthy human individuals. Using immunoSEQ multiplex PCR, the repertoire was profiled, and TCRdb retains in-frame clones only, with some absent. The data contain 400,000 to 500,000 clones, around 78% of them singletons. The sequenced material came from PBMCs. These receptor sequences come from a woman aged 40 to 50 in good health. Some clones in this sample may be carry-over from other donors' samples. Each CDR3 is given with its conserved first and last residue. Fields, in order: V gene, clone size, J gene, D gene, CDR3 DNA, CDR3 protein. D genes are given only for firm matches. Rows may omit the clone size; those that give it use once, few, many or a size class.

>TRBV5-1|NA|TRBJ2-2|NA
TGCGCCAGCGGCGATATGCGGAGGAACACCGGGGAGCTGTTTTTT
CASGDMRRNTGELFF
>TRBV5-1|NA|TRBJ2-1|NA
TGCGCCAGCAGCTTGGGACCCGCGTACAATGAGCAGTTCTTC
CASSLGPAYNEQFF
>TRBV10-3|NA|TRBJ2-1|NA
TGTGCCATCAGTGACCCGGGCCGTGAGCAGTTCTTC
CAISDPGREQFF
>TRBV6-1|few|TRBJ2-1|TRBD2
TGTGCCAGCAGTGAAGTGGTAGCGGGAGTTAGGGAGCAGTTCTTC
CASSEVVAGVREQFF
>TRBV5-1|few|TRBJ1-6|NA
TGCGCCAGCAGCTTGGAAGGGGGACCCCTCCACTTT
CASSLEGGPLHF
>TRBV10-3|NA|TRBJ2-1|TRBD2
TGTGCCATCGGAGTAGCGGGAGGGCCCTACAATGAGCAGTTCTTC
CAIGVAGGPYNEQFF
>TRBV18|once|TRBJ2-7|NA
TGTGCCAGCTCACCCTCCAGTCGGCCCTACGAGCAGTACTTC
CASSPSSRPYEQYF
>TRBV5-1|NA|TRBJ2-3|NA
TGCGCCAGCACCCCCCCCTCGTCGGGCACAGATACGCAGTATTTT
CASTPPSSGTDTQYF
>TRBV2|NA|TRBJ2-7|NA
TGTGCCAGCAAGGGCCTCCTGACCTCCTACGAGCAGTACTTC
CASKGLLTSYEQYF
>TRBV7-9|NA|TRBJ2-7|NA
TGTGCCAGCAGACGGGCTGGTGCGGGAAGCTCCTACGAGCAGTACTTC
CASRRAGAGSSYEQYF
>TRBV7-2|NA|TRBJ2-5|NA
TGTGCCAGCAGCTTACAACCGGGACCTCAAGAGACCCAGTACTTC
CASSLQPGPQETQYF
>TRBV27|once|TRBJ2-7|NA
TGTGCCAGCGCCGGGACAAGAGCTTCCTACGAGCAGTACTTC
CASAGTRASYEQYF
>TRBV7-3|NA|TRBJ2-3|NA
TGTGCCAGCAGCTTAAGGGGCGGGCGGCCTTCCTTCTTTAGCACAGATACGCAGTATTTT
CASSLRGGRPSFFSTDTQYF
>TRBV19|NA|TRBJ2-5|TRBD1
TGTGCCAGTAGTATAAAGGGACAGGGAGCGGGAGAGACCCAGTACTTC
CASSIKGQGAGETQYF
>TRBV5-4|once|TRBJ2-3|TRBD2
TGTGCCAGCAGCTCACTAGCGGGAGGGCCCGGGGATACGCAGTATTTT
CASSSLAGGPGDTQYF
>TRBV2|once|TRBJ1-4|TRBD1
TGTGCCAGCAGGGACAGGGTTATGGGTGAAAAACTGTTTTTT
CASRDRVMGEKLFF
>TRBV2|NA|TRBJ2-5|NA
TGTGCCAGCAGGATAAGGGGCGCCCCGGGGGAGACCCAGTACTTC
CASRIRGAPGETQYF
>TRBV9|NA|TRBJ2-2|TRBD1
TGTGCCAGCAGCGTAAGGGACAGGAACACCGGGGAGCTGTTTTTT
CASSVRDRNTGELFF
>TRBV2|NA|TRBJ2-3|NA
TGTGCCAGCAGCCTGACTCAACGCACAGATACGCAGTATTTT
CASSLTQRTDTQYF
>TRBV9|NA|TRBJ2-7|NA
TGTGCCAGCAGCCCCCAGACAGTCCCGACCTACGAGCAGTACTTC
CASSPQTVPTYEQYF
>TRBV13|NA|TRBJ1-4|NA
TGTGCCAGCAGCTTAGGATTGAGGGCTTGGACTAATGAAAAACTGTTTTTT
CASSLGLRAWTNEKLFF
>TRBV6-5|NA|TRBJ2-2|TRBD2
TGTGCCAGCAGTGGACTAGCGGGACTTACCGGGGAGCTGTTTTTT
CASSGLAGLTGELFF
>TRBV14|NA|TRBJ2-7|TRBD1
TGTGCCAGCAGCAAGGGGAACAGGGGCTACGAGCAGTACTTC
CASSKGNRGYEQYF
>TRBV27|NA|TRBJ2-1|TRBD2
TGTGCCAGCAGTTTACGACTAGCGGGAGAGGTGGCCCATGAGCAGTTCTTC
CASSLRLAGEVAHEQFF
>TRBV5-4|NA|TRBJ2-7|TRBD1
TGTGCCAGCAGCTTGGCGGACAGGGGAGACTACGAGCAGTACTTC
CASSLADRGDYEQYF
>TRBV18|NA|TRBJ1-1|TRBD1
TGTGCCAGCTCTCCCCAGGGGGCCGGGATGAACACTGAAGCTTTCTTT
CASSPQGAGMNTEAFF
>TRBV14|NA|TRBJ2-5|TRBD1
TGTGCCAGCAGCCGCTGGGGGGACAGGGTCCCAGAGACCCAGTACTTC
CASSRWGDRVPETQYF
>TRBV7-9|NA|TRBJ2-7|TRBD2
TGTGCCAGCAGCTTAGCCCCCGGGACTAGCGGTTACGAGCAGTACTTC
CASSLAPGTSGYEQYF
>TRBV5-4|NA|TRBJ2-7|NA
TGTGCCAGCAGCTTGGGTCAGCACTACGAGCAGTACTTC
CASSLGQHYEQYF
>TRBV6-6|NA|TRBJ2-7|NA
TGTGCCAGAGGGGACCAAGGACATTCAGGCCACGAGCAGTACTTC
CARGDQGHSGHEQYF
>TRBV6-5|few|TRBJ2-1|NA
TGTGCCAGCAGTTACGACCCTTACAATGAGCAGTTCTTC
CASSYDPYNEQFF
>TRBV4-2|many|TRBJ1-4|TRBD1
TGTGCCAGCAGCCGCCTGACAGGGGTCAGTTTTGGTGAAAAACTGTTTTTT
CASSRLTGVSFGEKLFF
>TRBV27|NA|TRBJ1-5|TRBD1
TGTGCCAGCAGGGACACAGGGGGCGGACAGCCCCAGCATTTT
CASRDTGGGQPQHF
>TRBV27|NA|TRBJ2-1|NA
TGTGCCAGCAGTCCCAACAGGGTGAATGAGCAGTTCTTC
CASSPNRVNEQFF
>TRBV19|NA|TRBJ2-1|NA
TGTGCCAGTAGTCCCCTCAACCCTGGGGGAAACTACAATGAGCAGTTCTTC
CASSPLNPGGNYNEQFF
>TRBV28|NA|TRBJ2-2|TRBD1
TGTGCCAGCAGTAGCCGGGACAGCTTTTCGAACACCGGGGAGCTGTTTTTT
CASSSRDSFSNTGELFF
>TRBV30|NA|TRBJ2-7|NA
TGTGCCTGGAGTGCCTCGCCCTTCGTCGAACGCCAGGGTAGGGAGCAGTACTTC
CAWSASPFVERQGREQYF
>TRBV23-1|NA|TRBJ2-5|NA
TGCGCCAGCAGTCAATACCCTCCCGGACGGGGAACTCAAGAGACCCAGTACTTC
CASSQYPPGRGTQETQYF
>TRBV28|NA|TRBJ2-7|TRBD2
TGTGCCAGCACAGGGCTCAGACTAGCGGAGGAGTCCTACGAGCAGTACTTC
CASTGLRLAEESYEQYF
>TRBV2|many|TRBJ1-2|NA
TGTGCCATCACCACTCGACAGGCAAGTGGCTACACCTTC
CAITTRQASGYTF
>TRBV5-1|NA|TRBJ2-1|TRBD2
TGCGCCAGCAGCACGACTAGCGGGCACTCCTACAATGAGCAGTTCTTC
CASSTTSGHSYNEQFF
>TRBV7-2|NA|TRBJ1-1|NA
TGTGCCAGCAGCTTTAAAGGGCGGAACACTGAAGCTTTCTTT
CASSFKGRNTEAFF
>TRBV18|NA|TRBJ2-3|NA
TGTGCCAGCTCACCGACGGGGACCGCAGATACGCAGTATTTT
CASSPTGTADTQYF
>TRBV2|NA|TRBJ2-7|TRBD2
TGTGCCAGCAGTAGGACTAGCGGGAACTACGAGCAGTACTTC
CASSRTSGNYEQYF
>TRBV4-2|NA|TRBJ1-2|NA
TGTGCCAGCAGCCAAGAAGGGACCGACGCACGTGCCTATGGCTACACCTTC
CASSQEGTDARAYGYTF
>TRBV4-2|NA|TRBJ1-2|TRBD1
TGTGCCAGCAGCCTCGGGGACAGAGCTAACTATGGCTACACCTTC
CASSLGDRANYGYTF
>TRBV5-4|few|TRBJ2-3|NA
TGTGCCAGCAGCTTGATGGGTGGCCCGTATACGCAGTATTTT
CASSLMGGPYTQYF
>TRBV27|few|TRBJ2-7|NA
TGTGCCAGCAGTTTATCGATAGGGAGCTCCTACGAGCAGTACTTC
CASSLSIGSSYEQYF
>TRBV19|many|TRBJ2-1|NA
TGTGCCACCCTACCGGGTGACACGAGCTCCTACAATGAGCAGTTCTTC
CATLPGDTSSYNEQFF
>TRBV7-2|many|TRBJ2-7|NA
TGTGCCAGCAGCATACGGACGGACTCCTACGAGCAGTACTTC
CASSIRTDSYEQYF
>TRBV2|NA|TRBJ1-5|NA
TGTGCCAGCAGTGAAGAGACCCTTAGCAATCAGCCCCAGCATTTT
CASSEETLSNQPQHF
>TRBV6-1|NA|TRBJ2-7|TRBD1
TGTGCCAGCAGTGGCCCGGGACAGGGAGCCTACGAGCAGTACTTC
CASSGPGQGAYEQYF
>TRBV4-2|NA|TRBJ2-2|NA
TGTGCCAGCAGGGGGGCGGGCACCGGGGAGCTGTTTTTT
CASRGAGTGELFF
>TRBV28|NA|TRBJ1-4|TRBD1
TGTGCCAGCAGAACCCCGACAGGGGGCTGGGAAAAACTGTTTTTT
CASRTPTGGWEKLFF
>TRBV7-3|NA|TRBJ2-7|NA
TGTGCCAGCAGCCCCTCGACTGGTATTTCCTACGAGCAGTACTTC
CASSPSTGISYEQYF
>TRBV4-3|few|TRBJ2-4|NA
TGCGCCAGCAGCCAAGATACAGGAAACATTCAGTACTTC
CASSQDTGNIQYF
>TRBV5-8|NA|TRBJ2-1|TRBD1
TGTGCCAGCAGCTTGGCGGGGACAGGGGGGGATAGGGAGTTCTTC
CASSLAGTGGDREFF
>TRBV28|NA|TRBJ2-7|TRBD1
TGTGCCAGCAGTCAGGGGGTGGGGGAGCAGTACTTC
CASSQGVGEQYF
>TRBV19|NA|TRBJ2-7|TRBD1
TGTGCCAGTAGGGGGACAGGGACTTACGAGCAGTACTTC
CASRGTGTYEQYF
>TRBV18|NA|TRBJ1-1|NA
TGTGCCAGCTCACCACCGCGGGTACTGAACACTGAAGCTTTCTTT
CASSPPRVLNTEAFF